This TCR beta chain was identified during a study of PD-1 blockade in mismatch repair-deficient tumors. TCRdb keeps only in-frame clones here, not all; method: immunoSEQ multiplex PCR. The profile shows tens of thousands of clones, over 70% of them singletons. The CDR3 loop spans 14 amino acids. The rearrangement uses TRBV21-1 and TRBJ1-5. TRBV21-1 is flagged as a pseudogene. The receptor was isolated from an adult with mismatch repair-deficient cancer. The sample in question was peripheral blood, obtained 12 weeks after starting pembrolizumab. In nucleotides, the CDR3 is TGTGCCAGCAGCAAAGTGAGAAGGAATCAGCCCCAGCATTTT. Translation: CASSKVRRNQPQHF.